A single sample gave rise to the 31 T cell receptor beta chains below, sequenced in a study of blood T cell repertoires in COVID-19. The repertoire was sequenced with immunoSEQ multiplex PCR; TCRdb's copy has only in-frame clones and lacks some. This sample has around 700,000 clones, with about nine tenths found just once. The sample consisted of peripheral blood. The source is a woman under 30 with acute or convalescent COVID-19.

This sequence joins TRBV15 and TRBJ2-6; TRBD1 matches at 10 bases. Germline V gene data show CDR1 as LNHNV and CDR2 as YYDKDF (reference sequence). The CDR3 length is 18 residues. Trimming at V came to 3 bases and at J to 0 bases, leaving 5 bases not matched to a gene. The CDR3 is CATSSTGQGISGANVLTF. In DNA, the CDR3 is TGTGCCACCAGCAGCACGGGACAGGGGATCTCTGGGGCCAACGTCCTGACTTTC.

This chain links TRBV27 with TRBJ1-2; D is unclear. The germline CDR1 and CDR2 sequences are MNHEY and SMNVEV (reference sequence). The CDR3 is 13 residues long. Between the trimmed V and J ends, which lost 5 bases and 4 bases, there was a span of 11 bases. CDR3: CASSITPVYGYTF. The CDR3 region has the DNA TGTGCCAGCAGTATCACTCCGGTCTATGGCTACACCTTC.

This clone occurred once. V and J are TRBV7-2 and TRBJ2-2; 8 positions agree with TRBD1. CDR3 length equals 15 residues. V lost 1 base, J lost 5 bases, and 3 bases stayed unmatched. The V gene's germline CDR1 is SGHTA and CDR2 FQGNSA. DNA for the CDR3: TGTGCCAGCAGCTTAGGGACAGGGCGTACCGGGGAGCTGTTTTTT. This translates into CASSLGTGRTGELFF. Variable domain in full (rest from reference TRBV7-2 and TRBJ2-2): GAGVSQSPSNKVTEKGKDVELRCDPISGHTALYWYRQSLGQGLEFLIYFQGNSAPDKSGLPSDRFSAERTGGSVSTLTIQRTQQEDSAVYLCASSLGTGRTGELFFGEGSRLTVL.

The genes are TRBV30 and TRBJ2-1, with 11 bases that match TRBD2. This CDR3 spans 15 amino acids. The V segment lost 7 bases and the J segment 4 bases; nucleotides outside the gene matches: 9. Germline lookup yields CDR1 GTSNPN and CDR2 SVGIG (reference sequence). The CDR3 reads CAFIPGTSGYNEQFF. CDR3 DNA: TGTGCCTTTATACCCGGGACTAGCGGTTACAATGAGCAGTTCTTC. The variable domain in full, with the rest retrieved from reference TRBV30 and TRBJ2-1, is SQTIHQWPATLVQPVGSPLSLECTVEGTSNPNLYWYRQAAGRGLQLLFYSVGIGQISSEVPQNLSASRPQDRQFILSSKKLLLSDSGFYLCAFIPGTSGYNEQFFGPGTRLTVL.

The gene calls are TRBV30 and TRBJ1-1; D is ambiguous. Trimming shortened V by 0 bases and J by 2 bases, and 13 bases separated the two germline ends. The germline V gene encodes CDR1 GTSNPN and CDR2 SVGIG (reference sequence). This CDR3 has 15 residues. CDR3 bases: TGTGCCTGGAGTGTACTCTCCGGGATCAACACTGAAGCTTTCTTT. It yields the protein CAWSVLSGINTEAFF.

The DNA of the CDR3 is TGTGCCAGTAGTATATTCGACAGGAGTTATCAGCCCCAGCATTTT. Residues: CASSIFDRSYQPQHF. The rearrangement uses TRBV19 and TRBJ1-5, with D possibly matching TRBD1 (6 bases). CDR3 length: 15 residues. With 2 bases removed from V and 5 bases from J, the gap between germline ends came to 13 bases. Germline loops: CDR1 LNHDA, CDR2 SQIVND (reference sequence).

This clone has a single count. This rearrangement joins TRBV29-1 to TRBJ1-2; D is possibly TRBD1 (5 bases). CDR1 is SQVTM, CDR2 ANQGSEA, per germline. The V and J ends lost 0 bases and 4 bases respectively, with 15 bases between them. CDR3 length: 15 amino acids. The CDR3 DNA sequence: TGCAGCGTTGAAGATCTAGGGGTTGCTTTCTATGGCTACACCTTC. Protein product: CSVEDLGVAFYGYTF.

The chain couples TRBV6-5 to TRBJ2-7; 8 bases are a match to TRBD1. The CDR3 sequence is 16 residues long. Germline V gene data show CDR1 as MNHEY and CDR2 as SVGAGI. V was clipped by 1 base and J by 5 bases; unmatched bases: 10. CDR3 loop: CASSYYPGQGIHEQYF. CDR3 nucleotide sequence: TGTGCCAGCAGTTACTATCCTGGACAGGGCATCCACGAGCAGTACTTC.

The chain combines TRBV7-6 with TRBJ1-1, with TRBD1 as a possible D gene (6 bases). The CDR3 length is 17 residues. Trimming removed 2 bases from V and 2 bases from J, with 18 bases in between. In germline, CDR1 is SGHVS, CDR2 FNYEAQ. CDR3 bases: TGTGCCAGCAGCTTATCGGGGGGCTTTTATTCAAACACTGAAGCTTTCTTT. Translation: CASSLSGGFYSNTEAFF.

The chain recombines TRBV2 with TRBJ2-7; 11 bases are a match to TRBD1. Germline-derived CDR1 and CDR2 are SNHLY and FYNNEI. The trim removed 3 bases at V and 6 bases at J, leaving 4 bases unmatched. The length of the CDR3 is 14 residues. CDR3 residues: CASSDGTGGCEQYF. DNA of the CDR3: TGTGCCAGCAGTGACGGGACAGGGGGGTGCGAGCAGTACTTC.

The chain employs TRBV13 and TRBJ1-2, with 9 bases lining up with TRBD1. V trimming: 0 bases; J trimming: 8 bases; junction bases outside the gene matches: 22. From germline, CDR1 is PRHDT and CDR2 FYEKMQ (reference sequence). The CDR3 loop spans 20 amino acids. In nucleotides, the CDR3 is TGTGCCAGCAGCTTAGGCTGGGGACAGGGTGAACACATTATGGTACGGGGCTACACCTTC. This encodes CASSLGWGQGEHIMVRGYTF.

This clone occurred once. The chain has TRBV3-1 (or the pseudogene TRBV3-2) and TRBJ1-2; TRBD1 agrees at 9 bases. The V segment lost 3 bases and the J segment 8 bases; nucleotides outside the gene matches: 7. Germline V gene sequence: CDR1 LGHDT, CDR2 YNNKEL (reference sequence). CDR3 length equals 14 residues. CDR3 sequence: CASSHRDRAGGYTF. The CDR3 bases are TGTGCCAGCAGCCACCGGGACAGGGCCGGGGGCTACACCTTC.

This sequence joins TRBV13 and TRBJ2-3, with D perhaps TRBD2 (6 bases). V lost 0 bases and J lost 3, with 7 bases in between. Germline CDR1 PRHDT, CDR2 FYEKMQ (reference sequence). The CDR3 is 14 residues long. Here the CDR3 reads CASSLGRGTDTQYF. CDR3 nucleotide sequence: TGTGCCAGCAGCTTAGGCCGGGGGACAGATACGCAGTATTTT.

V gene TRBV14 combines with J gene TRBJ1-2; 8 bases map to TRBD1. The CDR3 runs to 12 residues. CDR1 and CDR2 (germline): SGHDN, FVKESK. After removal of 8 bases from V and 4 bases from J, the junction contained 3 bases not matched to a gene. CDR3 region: CASSGGGYGYTF. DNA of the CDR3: TGTGCCAGCTCAGGGGGCGGCTATGGCTACACCTTC.

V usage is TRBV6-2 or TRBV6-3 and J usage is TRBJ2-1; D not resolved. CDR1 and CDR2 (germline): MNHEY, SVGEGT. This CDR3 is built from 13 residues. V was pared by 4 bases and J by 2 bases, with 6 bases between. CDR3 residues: CASSFRTYNEQFF. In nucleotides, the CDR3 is TGTGCCAGCAGTTTTAGAACCTACAATGAGCAGTTCTTC.

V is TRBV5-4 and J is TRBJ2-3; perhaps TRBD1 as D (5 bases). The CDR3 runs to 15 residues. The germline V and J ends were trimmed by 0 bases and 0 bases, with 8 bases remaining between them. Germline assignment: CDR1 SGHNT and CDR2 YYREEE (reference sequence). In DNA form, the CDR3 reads TGTGCCAGCAGCTTGGAGGGGCCTAGCACAGATACGCAGTATTTT. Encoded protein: CASSLEGPSTDTQYF. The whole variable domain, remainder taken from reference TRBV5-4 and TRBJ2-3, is ETGVTQSPTHLIKTRGQQVTLRCSSQSGHNTVSWYQQALGQGPQFIFQYYREEENGRGNFPPRFSGLQFPNYSSELNVNALELDDSALYLCASSLEGPSTDTQYFGPGTRLTVL.

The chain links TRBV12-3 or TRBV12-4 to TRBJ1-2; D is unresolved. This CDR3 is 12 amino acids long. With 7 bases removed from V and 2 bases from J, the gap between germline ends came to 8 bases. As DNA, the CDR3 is TGTGCCAGCAAGCGCCACAACTATGGCTACACCTTC. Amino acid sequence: CASKRHNYGYTF.

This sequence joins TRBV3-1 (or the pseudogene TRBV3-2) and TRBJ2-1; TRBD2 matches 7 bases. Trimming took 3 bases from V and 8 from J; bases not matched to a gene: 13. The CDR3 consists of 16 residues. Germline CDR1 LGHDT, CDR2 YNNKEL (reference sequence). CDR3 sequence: CASSHPRRTSVHEQFF. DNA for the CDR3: TGTGCCAGCAGCCACCCCCGCCGGACTAGTGTGCATGAGCAGTTCTTC.

For the CDR3, the DNA is TGTGCCAGTCGCGAAGGACAGGGCTTTTTTGGCTACACCTTC. It specifies CASREGQGFFGYTF. The chain joins TRBV18 to TRBJ1-2; 8 positions match TRBD1. Trimming cost V 9 bases and J 7 bases; bases outside gene matches: 13. CDR3 length: 14 residues. Germline assignment: CDR1 KGHSH and CDR2 LQKENI.

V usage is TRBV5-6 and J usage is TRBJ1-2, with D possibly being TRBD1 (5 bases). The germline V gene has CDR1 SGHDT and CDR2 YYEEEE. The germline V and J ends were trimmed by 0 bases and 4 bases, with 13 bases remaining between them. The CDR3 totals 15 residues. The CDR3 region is CASSLAEGGGYGYTF. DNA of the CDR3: TGTGCCAGCAGCTTGGCGGAGGGTGGGGGCTATGGCTACACCTTC.

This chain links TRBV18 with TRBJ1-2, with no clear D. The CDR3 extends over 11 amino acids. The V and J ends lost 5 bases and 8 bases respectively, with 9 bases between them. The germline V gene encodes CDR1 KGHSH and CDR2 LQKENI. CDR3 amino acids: CASSELEGYTF. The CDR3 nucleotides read TGTGCCAGCTCAGAGTTGGAGGGCTACACCTTC. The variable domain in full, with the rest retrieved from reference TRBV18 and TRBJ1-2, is NAGVMQNPRHLVRRRGQEARLRCSPMKGHSHVYWYRQLPEEGLKFMVYLQKENIIDESGMPKERFSAEFPKEGPSILRIQQVVRGDSAAYFCASSELEGYTFGSGTRLTVV.

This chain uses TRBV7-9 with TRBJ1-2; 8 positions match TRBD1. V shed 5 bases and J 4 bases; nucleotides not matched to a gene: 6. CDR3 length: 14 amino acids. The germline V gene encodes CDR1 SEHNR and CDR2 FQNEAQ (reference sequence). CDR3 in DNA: TGTGCCAGCAGCCCCTCGGACAGGGCCTATGGCTACACCTTC. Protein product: CASSPSDRAYGYTF.

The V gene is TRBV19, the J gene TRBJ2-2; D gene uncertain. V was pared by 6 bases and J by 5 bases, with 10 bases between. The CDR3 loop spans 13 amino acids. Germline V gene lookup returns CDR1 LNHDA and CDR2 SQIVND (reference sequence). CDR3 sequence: CASSILPTGELFF. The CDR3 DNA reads TGTGCCAGTAGCATCCTACCAACCGGGGAGCTGTTTTTT.

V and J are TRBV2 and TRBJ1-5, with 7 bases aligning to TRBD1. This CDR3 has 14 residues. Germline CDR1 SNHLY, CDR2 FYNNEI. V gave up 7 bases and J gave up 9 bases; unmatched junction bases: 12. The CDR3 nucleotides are TGTGCCAGCACCGCGGGACAGAGGGTTGGGCCCCAGCATTTT. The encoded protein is CASTAGQRVGPQHF. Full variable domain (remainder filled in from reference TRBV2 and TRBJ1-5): EPEVTQTPSHQVTQMGQEVILRCVPISNHLYFYWYRQILGQKVEFLVSFYNNEISEKSEIFDDQFSVERPDGSNFTLKIRSTKLEDSAMYFCASTAGQRVGPQHFGDGTRLSIL.

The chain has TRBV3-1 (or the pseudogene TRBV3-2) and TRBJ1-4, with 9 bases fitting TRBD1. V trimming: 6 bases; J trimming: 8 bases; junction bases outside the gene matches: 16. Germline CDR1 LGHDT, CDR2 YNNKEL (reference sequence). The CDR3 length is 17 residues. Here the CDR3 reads CASSLILPGQGGEKLFF. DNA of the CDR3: TGTGCCAGCAGTTTAATCTTACCGGGACAGGGTGGCGAAAAACTGTTTTTT.

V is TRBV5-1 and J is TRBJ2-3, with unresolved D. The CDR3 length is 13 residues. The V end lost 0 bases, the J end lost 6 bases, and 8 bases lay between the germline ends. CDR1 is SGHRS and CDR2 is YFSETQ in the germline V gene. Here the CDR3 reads CASSLDVGDTQYF. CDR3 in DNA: TGCGCCAGCAGCTTGGATGTCGGGGATACGCAGTATTTT.

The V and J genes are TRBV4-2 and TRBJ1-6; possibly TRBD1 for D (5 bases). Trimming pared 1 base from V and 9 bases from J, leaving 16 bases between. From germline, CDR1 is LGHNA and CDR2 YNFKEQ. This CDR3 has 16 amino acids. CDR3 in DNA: TGTGCCAGCAGCCAAGTCCGACAGTATAGGAGTTCACCCCTCCACTTT. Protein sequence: CASSQVRQYRSSPLHF.

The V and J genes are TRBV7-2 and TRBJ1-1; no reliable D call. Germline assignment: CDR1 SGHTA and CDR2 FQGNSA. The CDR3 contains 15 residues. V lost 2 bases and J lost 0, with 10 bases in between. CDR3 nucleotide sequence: TGTGCCAGCAGCTTATCGGGGAGGATGAACACTGAAGCTTTCTTT. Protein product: CASSLSGRMNTEAFF.

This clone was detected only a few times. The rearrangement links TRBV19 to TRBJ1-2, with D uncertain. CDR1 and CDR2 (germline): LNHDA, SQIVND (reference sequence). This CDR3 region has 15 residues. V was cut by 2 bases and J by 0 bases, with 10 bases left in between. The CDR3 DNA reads TGTGCCAGTAGTATACCACCTCCAGCTAACTATGGCTACACCTTC. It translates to CASSIPPPANYGYTF.

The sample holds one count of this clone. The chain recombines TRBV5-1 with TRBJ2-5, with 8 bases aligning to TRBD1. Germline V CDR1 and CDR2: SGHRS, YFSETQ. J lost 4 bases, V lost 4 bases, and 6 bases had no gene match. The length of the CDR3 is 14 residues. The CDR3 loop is CASSDGQGVETQYF. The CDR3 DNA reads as TGCGCCAGCAGCGATGGACAGGGTGTAGAGACCCAGTACTTC.

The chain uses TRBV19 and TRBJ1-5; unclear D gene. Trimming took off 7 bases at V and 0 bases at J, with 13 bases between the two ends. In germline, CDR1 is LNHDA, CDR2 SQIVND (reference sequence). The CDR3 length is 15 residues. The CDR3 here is CASTSLGDSNQPQHF. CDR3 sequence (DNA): TGTGCCAGTACCTCCCTCGGGGATAGCAATCAGCCCCAGCATTTT. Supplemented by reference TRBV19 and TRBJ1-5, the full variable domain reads DGGITQSPKYLFRKEGQNVTLSCEQNLNHDAMYWYRQDPGQGLRLIYYSQIVNDFQKGDIAEGYSVSREKKESFPLTVTSAQKNPTAFYLCASTSLGDSNQPQHFGDGTRLSIL.